This is a list of T cell receptor beta chains from one sample in a study of T cell changes during pregnancy in multiple sclerosis. The repertoire was sequenced with immunoSEQ multiplex PCR; TCRdb's copy has only in-frame clones and lacks some. This table holds 75,000 to 100,000 clones, 92% found once. The source was peripheral blood, collected after pregnancy. The receptors stem from a female donor in good health, enrolled as a control in a pregnancy study. Each CDR3 is given with its conserved first and last residue. D genes are given only for firm matches. Size is omitted from some rows. Given values are once, few, many or a class for expanded clones.

j_call clone_size v_call d_call cdr3_aa cdr3_nt
TRBJ1-3 - TRBV7-7 - CASSLDSNSGNTIYF TGTGCTAGCAGCCTCGACAGCAACTCTGGAAACACCATATATTTT
TRBJ2-3 - TRBV6-5 - CASSAGQPDTQYF TGTGCCAGCAGTGCGGGACAGCCAGATACGCAGTATTTT
TRBJ1-1 - TRBV5-1 - CASSPNPDFTEAFF TGCGCCAGCAGCCCAAATCCAGATTTCACTGAAGCTTTCTTT
TRBJ2-7 - TRBV12-1 - CASSPSGRTYEQYF TGTGCCAGCAGTCCTAGCGGGCGAACCTACGAGCAGTACTTC
TRBJ1-1 - TRBV7-9 TRBD1 CASSFTTGGSTEAFF TGTGCCAGCAGCTTTACGACAGGGGGCTCCACTGAAGCTTTCTTT
TRBJ2-1 - TRBV27 TRBD2 CASNPSGGSYNEQFF TGTGCCAGCAATCCAAGCGGGGGCTCCTACAATGAGCAGTTCTTC
TRBJ2-1 - TRBV5-6 TRBD2 CASSPSGTSRYEQFF TGTGCCAGCAGCCCGTCCGGGACTAGTCGCTATGAGCAGTTCTTC
TRBJ2-2 once TRBV7-6 - CASSERLVTGELFF TGTGCCAGCAGCGAAAGACTAGTCACCGGGGAGCTGTTTTTT
TRBJ2-7 - TRBV2 - CASSEETVYEQYF TGTGCCAGCAGTGAGGAGACTGTATACGAGCAGTACTTC
TRBJ2-1 - TRBV19 TRBD2 CASSRWEGLYNEQFF TGTGCCAGTAGTAGGTGGGAGGGCCTATACAATGAGCAGTTCTTC
TRBJ2-7 - TRBV7-9 TRBD2 CASTGLRTSVYEQYF TGTGCCAGCACCGGCCTCCGGACTAGCGTTTACGAGCAGTACTTC
TRBJ2-1 - TRBV5-4 - CASSLDLSNQLNEQFF TGTGCCAGCAGCTTGGACCTAAGCAACCAACTCAATGAGCAGTTCTTC
TRBJ1-5 - TRBV18 TRBD1 CASSLAGQGLLNQPQHF TGTGCCAGCTCACTGGCCGGACAGGGGCTACTCAATCAGCCCCAGCATTTT
TRBJ2-7 - TRBV6-4 - CASRPHWRQYF TGTGCCAGCCGGCCCCATTGGAGGCAGTACTTC
TRBJ1-2 - TRBV27 - CASSLSSPGGYTF TGTGCCAGCAGTTTATCTAGCCCCGGGGGCTACACCTTC
TRBJ2-3 - TRBV19 TRBD2 CASRVAGGFPDTQYF TGTGCCAGTAGGGTAGCGGGGGGATTTCCAGATACGCAGTATTTT
TRBJ2-3 once TRBV19 TRBD2 CASSSWTETSARTQYF TGTGCCAGTAGTTCTTGGACGGAAACTAGCGCAAGAACGCAGTATTTT
TRBJ2-1 - TRBV19 - CASSPSDSPYNEQFF TGTGCCAGTAGTCCCTCGGACAGCCCCTACAATGAGCAGTTCTTC
TRBJ2-2 - TRBV19 - CASSLTTGTGELFF TGTGCCAGTTCGCTGACAACAGGGACCGGGGAGCTGTTTTTT
TRBJ2-3 - TRBV5-6 - CASSPSRGDTQYF TGTGCCAGCAGCCCTAGCCGGGGAGATACGCAGTATTTT
TRBJ2-6 - TRBV19 - CASSIGEAGANVLTF TGTGCCAGTAGTATAGGAGAGGCAGGGGCCAACGTCCTGACTTTC
TRBJ1-1 once TRBV29-1 TRBD1 CSVDSGTGGAFF TGCAGCGTTGATTCCGGGACAGGCGGGGCTTTCTTT
TRBJ2-7 - TRBV27 TRBD1 CASSLLGQGSSYEQYF TGTGCCAGCAGTCTACTGGGACAGGGGAGCTCCTACGAGCAGTACTTC
TRBJ2-2 - TRBV28 - CASLRYGTGELFF TGTGCCAGTCTGCGGTATGGGACCGGGGAGCTGTTTTTT
TRBJ1-1 once TRBV18 - CASSPNRLGGMNTEAFF TGTGCCAGCTCACCTAACCGCCTCGGGGGTATGAACACTGAAGCTTTCTTT
TRBJ1-3 - TRBV5-1 - CASAEADLNTIYF TGCGCCAGCGCGGAGGCCGATTTAAACACCATATATTTT
TRBJ1-1 few TRBV29-1 - CSVADIEAFF TGCAGCGTTGCAGATATAGAAGCTTTCTTT
TRBJ1-2 - TRBV9 - CASSVATGQGQGGYTF TGTGCCAGCAGCGTAGCTACAGGCCAGGGGCAGGGTGGCTACACCTTC
TRBJ2-1 - TRBV19 - CASSYDRSSYNEQFF TGTGCCAGTAGCTATGACAGGAGCTCCTACAATGAGCAGTTCTTC
TRBJ1-2 - TRBV2 TRBD1 CASRPRDRGNGYTF TGTGCCAGCAGGCCCCGGGACAGGGGCAATGGCTACACCTTC
TRBJ2-4 - TRBV5-1 TRBD1 CASSTGTGLAKNIQYF TGCGCCAGCAGCACCGGGACAGGACTAGCCAAAAACATTCAGTACTTC
TRBJ1-5 - TRBV19 - CASSLASFQSQHF TGTGCCAGTAGTTTGGCCTCCTTTCAATCCCAGCATTTT
TRBJ1-5 once TRBV6-1 - CASSVQGNQPQHF TGTGCCAGCAGTGTTCAGGGGAATCAGCCCCAGCATTTT
TRBJ2-1 - TRBV27 TRBD1 CASTPGGPTYNEQFF TGTGCCAGCACCCCAGGGGGCCCCACCTACAATGAGCAGTTCTTC
TRBJ1-6 - TRBV30 - CAWKWGGTESSYNSPLHF TGTGCCTGGAAATGGGGGGGCACCGAGAGCTCCTATAATTCACCCCTCCACTTT
TRBJ2-1 - TRBV27 - CARLPGTSSYNEQFF TGTGCCAGGTTACCCGGGACAAGCTCCTACAATGAGCAGTTCTTC
TRBJ2-3 - TRBV11-2 - CASSLEPLGGQYF TGTGCCAGCAGCTTAGAACCATTGGGGGGGCAGTATTTT
TRBJ1-4 - TRBV6-1 TRBD1 CASGGTATNEKLFF TGTGCCAGCGGGGGGACAGCAACTAATGAAAAACTGTTTTTT
TRBJ2-5 - TRBV7-9 TRBD2 CASTLGLAETQYF TGTGCCAGCACCCTTGGACTAGCCGAGACCCAGTACTTC
TRBJ1-2 - TRBV5-1 - CASSLALSEDGYTF TGCGCCAGCAGCTTGGCGCTCTCGGAGGATGGCTACACCTTC
TRBJ2-1 - TRBV28 - CASSSGTHISEQFF TGTGCCAGCAGTTCCGGGACTCATATTAGTGAGCAGTTCTTC